This T cell receptor beta chain was captured in a study of blood T cell repertoires in COVID-19. Looking at the study overall: Nucleic acid was either cDNA or gDNA, and it came from T cells, B-cell-depleted T cells, or PBMCs.

This clone turned up a few times. In the original processing: Reference gene primer amplification gave nucleated cell count estimates. Assay: immunoSEQ multiplex PCR; the TCRdb copy retains only in-frame clones and omits some. For V, J and clone size, that table is used; D and trimming come from the DNA. The sample contains 100,000 to 120,000 clones, approximately 65% of which appear only once. V dropped 5 bases and J dropped 1; count of bases not matched to a gene: 10. Germline CDR1 is MDHEN and CDR2 is SYDVKM. The CDR3 runs 17 residues. V is TRBV28 and J is TRBJ1-2; 10 positions agree with TRBD1. Sequenced: peripheral blood. This receptor was identified in a woman aged 55-69 years with acute or convalescent COVID-19. DNA for the CDR3: TGTGCCAGCAGTCGAGACAGGGGGCGCAAGGGTAACTATGGCTACACCTTC. Amino acid sequence: CASSRDRGRKGNYGYTF.